The text below deals with one T cell receptor (beta chain). Blood got drawn at baseline, again on cycle 4 day 1, and then on cycle 7 day 1. Assay: immunoSEQ multiplex PCR; the TCRdb copy retains only in-frame clones and omits some. This table has 15,000 to 20,000 clones, roughly 87% appearing once. V dropped 1 base and J dropped 6; count of bases not matched to a gene: 5. The CDR3 runs 15 residues. CDR1 is MNHEY and CDR2 is SMNVEV in the germline V gene (reference sequence). This entry comes from a study of OX40 agonist ivuxolimab in advanced cancers. The overall study: The mean age was approximately 60 years, ranging from about 23 to 79, with over 70% of participants male. Partial responses were achieved by three patients, one with hepatocellular carcinoma and two with cutaneous melanoma.

The sample here was CD4+ or CD8+ T cells sorted from blood, taken in a trial of the OX40 agonist ivuxolimab. The TCR was taken from an adult with an advanced solid tumor such as melanoma, head and neck, liver or kidney cancer. This chain joins TRBV27 and TRBJ2-7; 11 positions agree with TRBD1. The CDR3: CASSLLSGTGGEQYF. The CDR3 nucleotides are TGTGCCAGCAGTTTATTATCCGGGACAGGGGGCGAGCAGTACTTC.